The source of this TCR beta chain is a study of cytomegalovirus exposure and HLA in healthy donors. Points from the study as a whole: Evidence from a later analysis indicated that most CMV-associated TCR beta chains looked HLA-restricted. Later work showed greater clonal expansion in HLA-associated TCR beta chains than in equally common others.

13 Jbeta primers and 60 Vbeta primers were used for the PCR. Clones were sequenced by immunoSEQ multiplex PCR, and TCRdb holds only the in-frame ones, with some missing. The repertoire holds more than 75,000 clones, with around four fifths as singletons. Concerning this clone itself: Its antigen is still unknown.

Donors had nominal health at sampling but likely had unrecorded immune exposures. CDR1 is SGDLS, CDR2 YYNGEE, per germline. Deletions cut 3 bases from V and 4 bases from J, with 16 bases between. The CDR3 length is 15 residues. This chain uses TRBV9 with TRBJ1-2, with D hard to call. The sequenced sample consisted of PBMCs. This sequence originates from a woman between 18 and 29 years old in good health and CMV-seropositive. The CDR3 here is CASSETPQSGYGYTF. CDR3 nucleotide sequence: TGTGCCAGCAGCGAAACACCGCAGTCGGGCTATGGCTACACCTTC.